Below, 16 T cell receptor beta chains from the same sample are listed, as sequenced in a study of T cells after posttransplantation cyclophosphamide. Assay: immunoSEQ multiplex PCR; the TCRdb copy retains only in-frame clones and omits some. This table has 15,000 to 20,000 clones, about three quarters appearing once. Busulfan-fludarabine conditioning, marrow transplant, and cyclophosphamide on days +3 and +4 were administered. The sequencing used CD8+ T cells sorted from PBMCs, collected 1903 days after a stem cell transplant with posttransplant cyclophosphamide. These TCRs come from a female patient in her forties or fifties who received an allogeneic stem cell transplant from a related donor, was CMV-positive, and had no GVHD. Part of the T cells may come from the graft donor.

This clone was seen only a few times. The rearrangement links TRBV5-4 to TRBJ1-2; 11 positions match TRBD1. The V segment lost 3 bases and the J segment 8 bases; nucleotides outside the gene matches: 9. The germline gives CDR1 SGHNT, CDR2 YYREEE (reference sequence). The CDR3 is 15 residues long. The CDR3 nucleotides are TGTGCCAGCAGCTCACTCCGGGACAGGGGGTACGGCTACACCTTC. The encoded protein is CASSSLRDRGYGYTF. The entire variable domain, with the rest obtained from reference TRBV5-4 and TRBJ1-2, is as follows: ETGVTQSPTHLIKTRGQQVTLRCSSQSGHNTVSWYQQALGQGPQFIFQYYREEENGRGNFPPRFSGLQFPNYSSELNVNALELDDSALYLCASSSLRDRGYGYTFGSGTRLTVV.

The V call is TRBV10-2, the J call TRBJ2-2, with 12 bases lining up with TRBD2. Germline CDR1 reads WSHSY; CDR2 reads SAAADI. J was trimmed by 7 bases and V by 8 bases; bases with no gene match: 8. CDR3 length equals 15 residues. For the CDR3, the DNA is TGCGCCAGCGCCACTAGCGGGGGGACTGGCGGGGAGCTGTTTTTT. Its translation is CASATSGGTGGELFF.

The chain's CDR3 is CASSVAQGYSGNTIYF. As DNA, the CDR3 is TGTGCCAGCAGCGTAGCCCAGGGATACTCTGGAAACACCATATATTTT. The chain recombines TRBV9 with TRBJ1-3, with D possibly matching TRBD1 (5 bases). Trimming removed 0 bases at V and 0 bases at J, with 10 bases between. In germline, CDR1 is SGDLS, CDR2 YYNGEE. This CDR3 has 16 amino acids.

This clone was detected once. V usage is TRBV6-5 and J usage is TRBJ2-7; D unclear. This CDR3 contains 14 residues. V gave up 7 bases and J gave up 6 bases, with 19 bases separating them. CDR1 and CDR2 (germline): MNHEY, SVGAGI. The DNA of the CDR3 is TGTGCCAGCAATCCAGGCCAATACACGTCCGAGCAGTACTTC. Its protein is CASNPGQYTSEQYF.

The chain uses TRBV27 and TRBJ2-1; D perhaps matches TRBD2 (5 bases). Between the trimmed V and J ends, which lost 5 bases and 10 bases, there was a span of 15 bases. The CDR3 loop spans 13 amino acids. The V gene's germline CDR1 is MNHEY and CDR2 SMNVEV (reference sequence). CDR3 in DNA: TGTGCCAGCAGTGGTCAGATCGGGGAAGAGCAGTTCTTC. Amino acid sequence: CASSGQIGEEQFF.

In this sample, this clone turned up once. This chain connects TRBV7-9 to TRBJ1-3, with D possibly being TRBD1 (5 bases). There are 14 residues in the CDR3. V was cut by 3 bases and J by 2 bases, with 8 bases left in between. CDR1 is SEHNR and CDR2 is FQNEAQ in the germline V gene (reference sequence). CDR3 residues: CASSFQGTGNTIYF. Here the CDR3 DNA reads TGTGCCAGCAGCTTTCAGGGCACTGGAAACACCATATATTTT.

This clone was found once. The chain has TRBV10-2 and TRBJ1-2; tentatively, D is TRBD1 (5 bases). CDR1 WSHSY and CDR2 SAAADI come from the germline V gene. The CDR3 totals 14 residues. Trimming left V 0 bases short and J 2 bases short, with 7 bases between. The CDR3, as DNA: TGCGCCAGCAGTGAGTCGGGGCAGAACTATGGCTACACCTTC. Translating gives CASSESGQNYGYTF.

V gene TRBV4-1 combines with J gene TRBJ2-3; 8 bases are shared with TRBD2. This CDR3 comprises 18 residues. Germline V gene data show CDR1 as MGHRA and CDR2 as YSYEKL. Trimming at V came to 4 bases and at J to 2 bases, leaving 14 bases not matched to a gene. CDR3 sequence: CASSLPGDRGGFTDTQYF. In nucleotides, the CDR3 is TGCGCCAGCAGCCTCCCGGGGGATCGCGGGGGGTTCACAGATACGCAGTATTTT.

The genes are TRBV7-9 and TRBJ1-1, with D maybe TRBD1 (6 bases). The CDR3 extends over 14 amino acids. Germline assignment: CDR1 SEHNR and CDR2 FQNEAQ (reference sequence). The V gene lost 5 bases and the J gene lost 1 base, with 11 bases spanning the gap. This CDR3 reads CASSPGHGNTEAFF. CDR3 DNA: TGTGCCAGCAGCCCGGGACATGGGAACACTGAAGCTTTCTTT.

This sequence joins TRBV4-1 and TRBJ1-4; D is possibly TRBD1 (5 bases). Between the trimmed V and J ends, which lost 1 base and 3 bases, there was a span of 12 bases. Germline-derived CDR1 and CDR2 are MGHRA and YSYEKL. The CDR3 is 16 residues long. CDR3 DNA sequence: TGCGCCAGCAGCCAAGTCAGGGTCTCTCCTAATGAAAAACTGTTTTTT. This gives the protein CASSQVRVSPNEKLFF.

The chain carries TRBV11-2 and TRBJ2-7; the match to TRBD1 covers 7 bases. The CDR3 contains 14 residues. Germline V gene data show CDR1 as SGHAT and CDR2 as FQNNGV. The J segment lost 3 bases and the V segment lost 1 base, leaving 3 bases of the junction unmatched. The CDR3 sequence is CASSLARGYYEQYF. The DNA for the CDR3 is TGTGCCAGCAGCTTAGCCAGGGGGTACTACGAGCAGTACTTC.

The CDR3 DNA sequence: TGTGCCAGCAGTTTGACTAGCGCAAACACCGGGGAGCTGTTTTTT. It is translated as CASSLTSANTGELFF. This chain uses TRBV6-5 with TRBJ2-2, with TRBD2 identical over 8 bases. The length of the CDR3 is 15 residues. The V and J ends lost 4 bases and 2 bases, in that order; junction bases with no gene match: 3. The germline V gene has CDR1 MNHEY and CDR2 SVGAGI.

The chain combines TRBV2 with TRBJ1-1; maybe TRBD1 (6 bases). CDR1 is SNHLY, CDR2 FYNNEI, per germline. V shed 3 bases and J shed 3 bases, with 11 bases lying between them. This CDR3 has 14 amino acids. CDR3 coding DNA: TGTGCCAGCAGTGATAGGGGGACGGACACTGAAGCTTTCTTT. It encodes CASSDRGTDTEAFF.

The V call is TRBV4-2, the J call TRBJ2-2, with 9 bases fitting TRBD1. Unmatched junction bases numbered 6, after V lost 0 bases and J lost 4 bases. The CDR3 consists of 17 residues. Germline loops: CDR1 LGHNA, CDR2 YNFKEQ. In nucleotides, the CDR3 is TGTGCCAGCAGCCAAGATCCAACAGGGGGCAGCACCGGGGAGCTGTTTTTT. It specifies CASSQDPTGGSTGELFF.

The rearrangement links TRBV10-3 to TRBJ1-1; 7 bases are shared with TRBD1. Per the germline V gene, CDR1 is ENHRY and CDR2 is SYGVKD. After removal of 4 bases from V and 1 base from J, the junction contained 9 bases not matched to a gene. The length of the CDR3 is 16 residues. The CDR3 nucleotides read TGTGCCATCAGTGGCTCCGAAAACAGGGGGAACACTGAAGCTTTCTTT. Protein product: CAISGSENRGNTEAFF.

The V gene is TRBV9, the J gene TRBJ2-3; the D gene is possibly TRBD1 (6 bases). The CDR3 is 18 residues long. With 0 bases removed from V and 1 base from J, the gap between germline ends came to 18 bases. The V gene's germline CDR1 is SGDLS and CDR2 YYNGEE. This CDR3 is CASSVDGTLTSGTDTQYF. The CDR3 DNA is TGTGCCAGCAGCGTAGATGGGACACTCACCAGTGGCACAGATACGCAGTATTTT.